The 19 T cell receptor beta chains below come from one sample, sequenced in a study of blood T cells in healthy people across ages. With a J-beta primer mix and a sample-barcoded 5' primer, a second PCR ran 7 to 11 cycles. In TCRdb, the 5' RACE reads were re-called with MiXCR into one record per CDR3 protein. The sample contains 730,000 or so distinct CDR3 sequences, roughly 43% of which appear only once. Sequenced material: blood. These TCRs come from a man older than 75 in good health.

The genes are TRBV20-1 and TRBJ2-3; D may be TRBD1 (5 bases). Trimming pared 3 bases from V and 1 base from J, leaving 8 bases between. Germline-derived CDR1 and CDR2 are DFQATT and SNEGSKA (reference sequence). The CDR3 is 13 residues long. CDR3 sequence: CSASVGRTDTQYF. As DNA, the CDR3 is TGCAGTGCTAGCGTGGGGCGCACAGATACGCAGTATTTT.

This clonotype was recorded many times. This chain connects TRBV28 to TRBJ1-5; the D gene is possibly TRBD1 (6 bases). The CDR3 runs 15 residues. Germline V lookup: CDR1 MDHEN, CDR2 SYDVKM. The V end was cut by 4 bases, the J end by 0 bases, with 10 bases between. The CDR3: CASSWGGTSNQPQHF. The CDR3, as DNA: TGTGCCAGCAGTTGGGGGGGCACTAGCAATCAGCCCCAGCATTTT.

About this clonotype itself: The junction differs from germline at one of its ends, possibly a read error. The CDR3 reads CSDRDRSSGGYNEQFF. In DNA form, the CDR3 reads TGCAGTGATAGAGACCGGAGTAGCGGGGGGTACAATGAGCAGTTCTTC. This chain connects TRBV20-1 to TRBJ2-1; 10 bases agree with TRBD2. Germline-derived CDR1 and CDR2 are DFQATT and SNEGSKA (reference sequence). This CDR3 has 16 residues.

This clonotype was seen more than once but under ten times. The chain carries TRBV10-3 and TRBJ2-5; tentatively, D is TRBD2 (5 bases). With 6 bases removed from V and 4 bases from J, the gap between germline ends came to 12 bases. This CDR3 is 13 amino acids long. Germline CDR1 reads ENHRY; CDR2 reads SYGVKD. CDR3 sequence: CAISPTRGETQYF. As DNA, the CDR3 is TGTGCCATCAGCCCTACTCGGGGAGAGACCCAGTACTTC.

The rearrangement joins TRBV5-1 to TRBJ2-1, with TRBD2 matching over 7 bases. The CDR3 is 14 residues long. J was trimmed by 7 bases and V by 4 bases; bases with no gene match: 8. CDR1 and CDR2 from the germline V gene are SGHRS and YFSETQ. CDR3 nucleotide sequence: TGCGCCAGCAGCGTGGGGGGGAGTCCAAATGAGCAGTTCTTC. It translates to CASSVGGSPNEQFF.

The rearrangement links TRBV5-5 to TRBJ2-7, with TRBD1 identical over 8 bases. V shed 4 bases and J 4 bases; nucleotides not matched to a gene: 13. The CDR3 is 16 residues long. Looked up from germline, CDR1 is SGHKS and CDR2 is YYEKEE (reference sequence). CDR3 coding DNA: TGTGCCAGCAGCCACGCGGCGAGGGGACAGGTTTACGAGCAGTACTTC. Its protein is CASSHAARGQVYEQYF.

V is TRBV12-3 or TRBV12-4 and J is TRBJ2-5; possibly TRBD1 for D (6 bases). The V end lost 3 bases, the J end lost 3 bases, and 11 bases lay between the germline ends. The CDR3 extends over 14 amino acids. CDR3 protein: CASSLPGEKETQYF. The CDR3 DNA sequence: TGTGCCAGCAGTTTGCCAGGGGAAAAAGAGACCCAGTACTTC.

V and J are TRBV21-1 and TRBJ2-7; TRBD2 is taken as the D call from the table, unchecked against the DNA. TRBV21-1 is noted as a pseudogene. The CDR3 is 14 residues long. For the CDR3, the DNA is TGTGCCAGCAGCTTTAGCGGGAGGGGAGAAGAGCAGTACTTC. Residues: CASSFSGRGEEQYF.

This chain connects TRBV5-1 to TRBJ2-3; maybe TRBD1 (5 bases). CDR1 and CDR2 from the germline V gene are SGHRS and YFSETQ. With 0 bases removed from V and 6 bases from J, the gap between germline ends came to 17 bases. The CDR3 sequence is 16 residues long. In DNA, the CDR3 is TGCGCCAGCAGCTTGGCGGACACGGCTGGCTCGGATACGCAGTATTTT. This gives the protein CASSLADTAGSDTQYF.

With respect to this clonotype: Mismatch with germline at one junction end may stem from a read error. The genes are TRBV2 and TRBJ2-5; 8 bases are a match to TRBD1. The CDR3 has 16 amino acids. Germline V gene sequence: CDR1 SNHLY, CDR2 FYNNEI. Written as DNA, the CDR3 is TGTGTCAGCAGTGACCGGGACAGGAGATTCCAAGAGACCCAGTACTTC. Translation gives CVSSDRDRRFQETQYF.

V and J are TRBV7-6 and TRBJ2-2; possible D gene TRBD2, 6 bases. The CDR3 has 15 amino acids. Germline loops: CDR1 SGHVS, CDR2 FNYEAQ. With 5 bases removed from V and 6 bases from J, the gap between germline ends came to 16 bases. CDR3 loop: CASSPKSLASGELFF. CDR3 bases: TGTGCCAGCAGCCCTAAGTCACTAGCTTCCGGGGAGCTGTTTTTT.

The chain is built from TRBV4-3 and TRBJ1-4; the match to TRBD1 covers 7 bases. Germline CDR1 reads LGHNA; CDR2 reads YSLEER. This CDR3 has 13 amino acids. Trimming removed 8 bases from V and 7 bases from J; junction bases left unmatched: 7. CDR3 coding DNA: TGCGCCAGCGGCCCCCCAGGGGGTGAAAAACTGTTTTTT. It encodes CASGPPGGEKLFF.

Concerning this clonotype itself: A much larger clone differs by one base, so this may be a read error. V is TRBV7-2 and J is TRBJ2-7; D possibly matches TRBD1 or TRBD2 (6 bases each). Germline V lookup: CDR1 SGHTA, CDR2 FQGNSA. Between the trimmed V and J ends, which lost 7 bases and 4 bases, there was a span of 20 bases. The CDR3 is made up of 15 amino acids. In nucleotides, the CDR3 is TGTGCCAGCAACTCCGGGGGCCTCGCGGGGTACGAGCAGTACTTC. It is translated as CASNSGGLAGYEQYF.

There are a few counts of this clonotype. This chain joins TRBV20-1 and TRBJ2-1; tentative D call: TRBD1 (5 bases). Trimming stripped 3 bases from V and 1 base from J, with 10 bases between. The CDR3 is 14 residues long. Germline V gives CDR1 DFQATT, CDR2 SNEGSKA (reference sequence). CDR3 sequence (DNA): TGCAGTGCTAGGGTCAGGGTTTCCTACAATGAGCAGTTCTTC. Residues: CSARVRVSYNEQFF.

V and J are TRBV24-1 and TRBJ2-7; 9 bases are shared with TRBD2. V lost 8 bases to trimming and J lost 2 bases; unmatched junction nucleotides: 6. The CDR3 is 14 residues long. The germline CDR1 and CDR2 sequences are KGHDR and SFDVKD. The CDR3, as DNA: TGTGCCACCAATCGGACTAGCGCCGCCTACGAGCAGTACTTC. Amino acid sequence: CATNRTSAAYEQYF.

The chain carries TRBV6-2 or TRBV6-3 and TRBJ1-1; 7 bases line up with TRBD1. The CDR3 loop spans 18 amino acids. Germline-derived CDR1 and CDR2 are MNHEY and SVGEGT. The V and J ends lost 2 bases and 2 bases, in that order; junction bases with no gene match: 14. DNA of the CDR3: TGTGCCAGCAGTTACCTGGAGACTACAGGGGCCTCCAACACTGAAGCTTTCTTT. Protein sequence: CASSYLETTGASNTEAFF.

With regard to this clonotype: A read error may account for a junction end that differs from germline. V gene TRBV7-2 combines with J gene TRBJ2-7; D remains unclear. CDR1 SGHTA and CDR2 FQGNSA come from the germline V gene. The CDR3 is made up of 14 amino acids. CDR3 DNA sequence: TGTGCCAGCAGCCTCATCACGGAAACCTACGGGCAGTACTTC. It translates to CASSLITETYGQYF.

This clonotype appeared a few times. V gene TRBV20-1 combines with J gene TRBJ2-2, with 15 bases aligning to TRBD2. Germline CDR1 DFQATT, CDR2 SNEGSKA (reference sequence). The CDR3 totals 17 residues. Losses at the gene ends were 5 bases for V and 4 bases for J; bases not matched to a gene: 8. The CDR3 DNA reads TGCAGTGCTTTCGGGACTAGCGGGAGGCAAAGCACCGGGGAGCTGTTTTTT. This codes for CSAFGTSGRQSTGELFF.

This clonotype was counted between two and nine times. J is TRBJ2-7 and V is TRBV3-1; 8 nucleotides align to TRBD1. Germline assignment: CDR1 LGHDT and CDR2 YNNKEL (reference sequence). The CDR3 contains 15 residues. The ends lost 5 bases at V and 3 bases at J; junction bases unmatched: 9. CDR3 nucleotides: TGTGCCAGCAGCGCCCGACAGGGGCTGGGCTACGAGCAGTACTTC. Its protein product is CASSARQGLGYEQYF.